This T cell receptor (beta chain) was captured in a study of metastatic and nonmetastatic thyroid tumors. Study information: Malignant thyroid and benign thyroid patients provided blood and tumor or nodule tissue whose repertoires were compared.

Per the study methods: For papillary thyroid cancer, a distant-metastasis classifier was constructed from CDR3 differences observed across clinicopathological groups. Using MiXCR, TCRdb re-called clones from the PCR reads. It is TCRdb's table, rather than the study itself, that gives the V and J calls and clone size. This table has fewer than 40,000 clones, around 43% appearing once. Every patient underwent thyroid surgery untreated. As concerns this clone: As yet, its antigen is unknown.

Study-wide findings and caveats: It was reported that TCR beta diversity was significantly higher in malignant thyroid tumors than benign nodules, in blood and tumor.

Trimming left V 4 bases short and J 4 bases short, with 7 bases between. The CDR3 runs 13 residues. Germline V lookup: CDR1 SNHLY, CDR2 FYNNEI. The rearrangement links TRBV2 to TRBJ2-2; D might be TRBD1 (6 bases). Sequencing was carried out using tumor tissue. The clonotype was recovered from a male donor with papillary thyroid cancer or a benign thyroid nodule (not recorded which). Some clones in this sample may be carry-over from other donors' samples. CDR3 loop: CASSGRGTGELFF. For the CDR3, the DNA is TGTGCCAGCAGTGGCAGGGGCACCGGGGAGCTGTTTTTT.